Shown below are 27 T cell receptor beta chains from a single sample sequenced in a study of T cell responses to AZD1222 COVID-19 vaccine (TCRdb year 2021). Reading the label with the study, this specimen's time point is: about 28 days (+/-7) after the second vaccine dose. Library construction relied on the immunoSEQ multiplex PCR assay. The table comes from immuneACCESS by way of TCRdb, which keeps in-frame sequences with V and J called. Part of the clones is missing from these tables; in studies checked, under half for an unresolved V gene and the rest for unknown reasons. The sample table lists under 95,000 clones, 90% of them with a count of one. Jointly, the top ten make up over 1.1% of the sample. This specimen consisted of peripheral blood, obtained 28 days after the second AZD1222 dose. These receptors all come from an adult who received the AZD1222 COVID-19 vaccine.

V gene TRBV19 combines with J gene TRBJ2-1; D not resolved. Germline V gene lookup returns CDR1 LNHDA and CDR2 SQIVND (reference sequence). This CDR3 is 13 amino acids long. Between the trimmed V and J ends, which lost 0 bases and 13 bases, there was a span of 13 bases. The CDR3 spells CASSIEPRLVQFF. The CDR3 DNA follows: TGTGCCAGTAGTATAGAACCACGGCTGGTCCAGTTCTTC.

This sequence joins TRBV30 and TRBJ1-6, with D maybe TRBD1 (5 bases). The CDR3 has 17 residues. Trimming removed 2 bases from V and 5 bases from J, with 19 bases in between. Germline CDR1 is GTSNPN and CDR2 is SVGIG (reference sequence). As DNA, the CDR3 is TGTGCCTGGAGTCGAAAATCGGTCGGGGCCCATAATTCACCCCTCCACTTT. Protein product: CAWSRKSVGAHNSPLHF.

This chain joins TRBV6-1 and TRBJ2-3; 7 bases agree with TRBD1. V lost 3 bases to trimming and J lost 0 bases; unmatched junction nucleotides: 9. There are 17 residues in the CDR3. Germline-derived CDR1 and CDR2 are MNHNS and SASEGT. CDR3 DNA sequence: TGTGCCAGCAGTGAGCAACAGGGGACCTACAGCACAGATACGCAGTATTTT. Protein sequence: CASSEQQGTYSTDTQYF.

The genes are TRBV28 and TRBJ2-7; 8 nucleotides agree with TRBD1. Trimming removed 5 bases from V and 2 bases from J; junction bases left unmatched: 11. Germline CDR1 is MDHEN and CDR2 is SYDVKM. This CDR3 is 16 amino acids long. CDR3 residues: CASSPHRDRIPYEQYF. CDR3 sequence (DNA): TGTGCCAGCAGTCCCCACCGGGACAGGATACCCTACGAGCAGTACTTC.

The J gene is TRBJ1-4, the V gene TRBV19; 8 bases are shared with TRBD1. V gave up 3 bases and J gave up 0 bases; unmatched junction bases: 6. Germline CDR1 LNHDA, CDR2 SQIVND (reference sequence). The CDR3 has 17 residues. Here the CDR3 DNA reads TGTGCCAGTAGTATGGGGACAGGACGGGCAACTAATGAAAAACTGTTTTTT. Protein product: CASSMGTGRATNEKLFF. The variable domain in full, with the rest retrieved from reference TRBV19 and TRBJ1-4, is DGGITQSPKYLFRKEGQNVTLSCEQNLNHDAMYWYRQDPGQGLRLIYYSQIVNDFQKGDIAEGYSVSREKKESFPLTVTSAQKNPTAFYLCASSMGTGRATNEKLFFGSGTQLSVL.

The chain recombines TRBV30 with TRBJ1-5; no clear D gene. V gave up 4 bases and J gave up 6 bases, with 16 bases separating them. The CDR3 consists of 14 residues. The germline gives CDR1 GTSNPN, CDR2 SVGIG (reference sequence). The CDR3 spells CAWTPRALIQPQHF. For the CDR3, the DNA is TGTGCCTGGACCCCGAGGGCCCTAATTCAGCCCCAGCATTTT.

This chain links TRBV19 with TRBJ1-5; 8 positions match TRBD1. Germline CDR1 and CDR2: LNHDA and SQIVND (reference sequence). J lost 6 bases, V lost 4 bases, and 5 bases had no gene match. The CDR3 has 14 amino acids. CDR3 DNA sequence: TGTGCCAGTAGTACGGACAGGGCCGGTCAGCCCCAGCATTTT. This codes for CASSTDRAGQPQHF.

The chain uses TRBV28 and TRBJ2-5, with 14 bases fitting TRBD2. Germline values: CDR1 MDHEN, CDR2 SYDVKM. The CDR3 is made up of 18 amino acids. V lost 7 bases to trimming and J lost 4 bases; unmatched junction nucleotides: 14. CDR3 bases: TGTGCCAGCAAGCCCGTAGGGACTAGCGGGGGTCGACTAGAGACCCAGTACTTC. It yields the protein CASKPVGTSGGRLETQYF.

J is TRBJ1-3 and V is TRBV11-2; 7 bases are a match to TRBD1. This CDR3 contains 16 residues. Germline V gives CDR1 SGHAT, CDR2 FQNNGV. The V gene end was trimmed by 3 bases and the J gene end by 1 base; junction bases not matched to a gene: 6. The CDR3 spells CASSLAPRGSGNTIYF. In DNA form, the CDR3 reads TGTGCCAGCAGCTTGGCCCCCAGGGGGTCTGGAAACACCATATATTTT.

The chain is built from TRBV6-2 or TRBV6-3 and TRBJ2-4; no clear D. Germline values: CDR1 MNHEY, CDR2 SVGEGT. The CDR3 covers 13 residues. With 4 bases removed from V and 0 bases from J, the gap between germline ends came to 4 bases. The CDR3 DNA follows: TGTGCCAGCAGTTCGGGAGCCAAAAACATTCAGTACTTC. Its protein product is CASSSGAKNIQYF.

CDR3 sequence (DNA): TGCGCCAGCACAGGAGGAGAGAACACTGAAGCTTTCTTT. This encodes CASTGGENTEAFF. V and J are TRBV5-1 and TRBJ1-1; D is ambiguous. CDR3 length equals 13 residues. Germline CDR1 reads SGHRS; CDR2 reads YFSETQ. V dropped 6 bases and J dropped 1 base, with 10 bases sitting between them.

This clone was observed a single time. The chain has TRBV11-3 and TRBJ1-1; no clear D gene. From germline, CDR1 is SGHNT and CDR2 YENEEA. V lost 0 bases and J lost 1, with 9 bases in between. The CDR3 is made up of 15 amino acids. The DNA of the CDR3 is TGTGCCAGCAGCTTAGAAGGGCAGAAGAACACTGAAGCTTTCTTT. Protein sequence: CASSLEGQKNTEAFF.

This clone appeared a single time. J is TRBJ2-5 and V is TRBV19, with 9 bases aligning to TRBD2. Germline loops: CDR1 LNHDA, CDR2 SQIVND (reference sequence). The J segment lost 5 bases and the V segment lost 4 bases, leaving 11 bases of the junction unmatched. The CDR3 totals 16 residues. The CDR3 nucleotides are TGTGCCAGTAGTAGGGCGCCTAGCGGGGTTGGTGAGACCCAGTACTTC. Protein product: CASSRAPSGVGETQYF.

This clone is a singleton in its sample. The chain has TRBV14 and TRBJ2-1; 11 bases are shared with TRBD1. Germline values: CDR1 SGHDN, CDR2 FVKESK. The CDR3 loop spans 16 amino acids. Trimming at V came to 2 bases and at J to 7 bases, leaving 7 bases not matched to a gene. The CDR3 spells CASSQIRTGGWNEQFF. The CDR3 DNA sequence: TGTGCCAGCAGCCAAATTCGGACAGGGGGCTGGAATGAGCAGTTCTTC.

The V and J genes are TRBV21-1 and TRBJ1-6; the D segment call TRBD1 is taken from the table without a DNA check. TRBV21-1 is a recognized pseudogene. The CDR3 extends over 18 amino acids. The CDR3 nucleotides read TGTGCCAGCAGCAAAGACAGGGGGCGAAGATGGAATAATTCACCCCTCCACTTT. It encodes CASSKDRGRRWNNSPLHF.

This chain connects TRBV7-2 to TRBJ2-7; D remains unclear. This CDR3 is built from 13 residues. Trimming took 1 base from V and 3 from J, leaving 7 bases between them. Germline CDR1 reads SGHTA; CDR2 reads FQGNSA. CDR3 DNA: TGTGCCAGCAGCTTAGGAGGAAACTACGAGCAGTACTTC. It is translated as CASSLGGNYEQYF.

The V call is TRBV10-2, the J call TRBJ2-7, with 7 bases fitting TRBD1. The CDR3 is 12 residues long. V trimming: 2 bases; J trimming: 12 bases; junction bases outside the gene matches: 7. Looked up from germline, CDR1 is WSHSY and CDR2 is SAAADI. In nucleotides, the CDR3 is TGCGCCAGCAGTGAGCGTAGGGGGCAAGGGTACTTC. This sequence encodes CASSERRGQGYF.

The genes are TRBV7-2 and TRBJ1-6; 10 bases agree with TRBD1. J gave up 7 bases and V 5 bases, and 5 bases lay outside the gene matches. Looked up from germline, CDR1 is SGHTA and CDR2 is FQGNSA. The CDR3 contains 15 residues. The CDR3 protein is CASSRGQGGNSPLHF. For the CDR3, the DNA is TGTGCCAGCAGCCGCGGACAGGGGGGAAATTCACCCCTCCACTTT.

CDR3 in amino acids: CASSLARGGRNTGELFF. The DNA of the CDR3 is TGCGCCAGCAGCTTGGCCAGGGGGGGCCGCAACACCGGGGAGCTGTTTTTT. V usage is TRBV5-1 and J usage is TRBJ2-2; D may correspond to TRBD1 or TRBD2 (7 bases each). Germline CDR1 SGHRS, CDR2 YFSETQ. Trimming removed 0 bases at V and 2 bases at J, with 14 bases between. CDR3 length: 17 amino acids.

This clone was recorded once. This chain connects TRBV27 to TRBJ2-5; D might be TRBD1 or TRBD2, each matching 6 bases. Germline lookup yields CDR1 MNHEY and CDR2 SMNVEV (reference sequence). V lost 3 bases, J lost 5 bases, and 16 bases lay in between. CDR3 length: 15 amino acids. CDR3: CASSFGQTRLETQYF. The DNA for the CDR3 is TGTGCCAGCAGTTTCGGACAGACTAGGTTGGAGACCCAGTACTTC.

The chain combines TRBV28 with TRBJ1-6, with a possible D match to TRBD1 (6 bases). V gave up 6 bases and J gave up 2 bases, with 20 bases separating them. CDR1 and CDR2 from the germline V gene are MDHEN and SYDVKM. The CDR3 loop spans 18 amino acids. In DNA form, the CDR3 reads TGTGCCAGCAGAAATCTATTACAGGGTACGCCCTATAATTCACCCCTCCACTTT. Its protein product is CASRNLLQGTPYNSPLHF.

The chain has TRBV29-1 and TRBJ2-3, with TRBD1 matching 10 bases. Germline values: CDR1 SQVTM, CDR2 ANQGSEA. V gave up 5 bases and J gave up 1 base; unmatched junction bases: 6. The CDR3 sequence is 15 residues long. The CDR3 sequence is CSVNAGTGGTDTQYF. The CDR3, as DNA: TGCAGCGTTAATGCGGGGACAGGGGGCACAGATACGCAGTATTTT.

The chain recombines TRBV6-5 with TRBJ2-7; 10 bases fit TRBD2. The junction had 2 bases not matched to a gene; V was cut back by 4 bases and J by 2 bases. The CDR3 is 14 residues long. Germline V gene data show CDR1 as MNHEY and CDR2 as SVGAGI. CDR3 sequence reads: CASSWTSGAYEQYF. The DNA for the CDR3 is TGTGCCAGCAGTTGGACTAGCGGAGCCTACGAGCAGTACTTC.

The chain combines TRBV4-1 with TRBJ2-7; D may be TRBD1 (5 bases). V gave up 2 bases and J gave up 5 bases, with 16 bases separating them. The CDR3 totals 15 residues. Germline V lookup: CDR1 MGHRA, CDR2 YSYEKL. The CDR3 coding sequence is TGCGCCAGCAGCCAACCCGGGCAGGGTGGCCACGAGCAGTACTTC. Translation gives CASSQPGQGGHEQYF.

V and J are TRBV19 and TRBJ2-3; 7 nucleotides match TRBD2. The CDR3 contains 15 residues. The germline gives CDR1 LNHDA, CDR2 SQIVND (reference sequence). Trimming at V came to 2 bases and at J to 5 bases, leaving 7 bases not matched to a gene. The CDR3 loop is CASSIIAGGRDTQYF. The CDR3 DNA reads TGTGCCAGTAGTATAATAGCGGGCGGTCGAGATACGCAGTATTTT.

A remark on this clone: Other nucleotide sequences from this sample produce the same CDR3. V gene TRBV18 combines with J gene TRBJ2-7, with D uncertain. Germline lookup yields CDR1 KGHSH and CDR2 LQKENI. The CDR3 runs 12 residues. The V end lost 3 bases, the J end lost 1 base, and 4 bases lay between the germline ends. CDR3 region: CASSPSSYEQYF. CDR3 DNA: TGTGCCAGCTCACCGAGTTCCTACGAGCAGTACTTC.

This clone was seen more than once but under ten times. V usage is TRBV9 and J usage is TRBJ1-5; possible D gene TRBD1, 5 bases. The CDR3 loop spans 15 amino acids. V was clipped by 4 bases and J by 5 bases, with 16 bases between them. Germline CDR1 reads SGDLS; CDR2 reads YYNGEE. The CDR3: CASSPLGATDQPQHF. Written as DNA, the CDR3 is TGTGCCAGCAGCCCACTAGGGGCTACTGATCAGCCCCAGCATTTT.